This T cell receptor beta chain appears in the sequencing data of a study of cytomegalovirus exposure and HLA in healthy donors. Generated by immunoSEQ multiplex PCR, the TCRdb table keeps only in-frame clones and is missing some. The table includes fewer than 250,000 clones, around four fifths detected once. Germline V CDR1 and CDR2: GTSNPN, SVGIG (reference sequence). Trimming shortened V by 5 bases and J by 1 base, and 5 bases separated the two germline ends. This CDR3 contains 11 residues. This clone was recorded only once. The clonotype originates from a woman in her twenties or thirties in good health and CMV-seropositive. The chain links TRBV30 to TRBJ1-1; perhaps TRBD1 as D (5 bases). The sequenced sample consisted of PBMCs. The CDR3 DNA sequence: TGTGCCTGGCAGGGGAACACTGAAGCTTTCTTT. This sequence encodes CAWQGNTEAFF.